This is a list of T cell receptor beta chains from one sample in a study of T cells in Graves' hyperthyroidism and ophthalmopathy. One entry per CDR3 protein results from TCRdb running MiXCR on the multiplex PCR reads. The sample holds about 290,000 distinct CDR3 sequences, about an eighth seen once. The sequencing input was blood. These receptor sequences come from a woman in her 30s with Graves' hyperthyroidism that later progressed to Graves' ophthalmopathy. The CDR3 runs from the conserved cysteine through the conserved F or W. D genes are given only for firm matches. The size of a clone is reported for some rows only, either as once, few or many, or as a class for expanded clones.

CDR3aa	CDR3nt	d_gene	v_gene	j_gene	abundance
CSVSQGMDQPQHF	TGCAGCGTTTCTCAGGGTATGGATCAGCCCCAGCATTTT	-	TRBV29-1	TRBJ1-5	many
CASSPPQAISSTDTQYF	TGTGCCAGCAGCCCTCCCCAGGCGATATCTAGCACAGATACGCAGTATTTT	-	TRBV7-9	TRBJ2-3	-
CASSVEGLAGDEQYF	TGTGCCAGCAGCGTGGAGGGACTAGCGGGAGACGAGCAGTACTTC	TRBD2	TRBV9	TRBJ2-7	few
CAWSLRGRTTDTQYF	TGTGCCTGGAGTTTGCGCGGGAGGACCACAGATACGCAGTATTTT	TRBD2	TRBV30	TRBJ2-3	many
CASSPTRGRVTATNEKLFF	TGTGCCAGTAGCCCAACAAGGGGGCGAGTTACAGCAACTAATGAAAAACTGTTTTTT	TRBD1	TRBV19	TRBJ1-4	-
CASSLGGRGNTGELFF	TGTGCCAGCAGCCTAGGCGGGAGGGGGAACACCGGGGAGCTGTTTTTT	TRBD2	TRBV7-3	TRBJ2-2	-
CVCTPTSGLPTGELFF	TGTGTCTGCACCCCCACGTCGGGACTGCCTACCGGGGAGCTGTTTTTT	-	TRBV6-2/TRBV6-3	TRBJ2-2	many
CASSRGPDTQYF	TGTGCCAGCAGCAGGGGACCAGATACGCAGTATTTT	-	TRBV9	TRBJ2-3	many
CASSQYSNYGYTF	TGCGCCAGCAGCCAGTACTCTAACTATGGCTACACCTTC	-	TRBV4-3	TRBJ1-2	-
CSAPVGARGTGELFF	TGCAGTGCCCCGGTGGGGGCCCGCGGGACCGGGGAGCTGTTTTTT	-	TRBV20-1	TRBJ2-2	many
CASSLIEEASPSEYF	TGTGCCAGCAGCTTAATAGAAGAGGCGTCCCCGTCCGAGTATTTT	-	TRBV7-3	TRBJ2-3	few
CASSPGQGGADTQYF	TGCGCCAGCAGCCCGGGACAGGGAGGGGCAGATACGCAGTATTTT	TRBD1	TRBV5-1	TRBJ2-3	many
CAGIRTSGSLRTGELFF	TGTGCCGGAATTCGGACTAGCGGGTCTCTAAGAACCGGGGAGCTGTTTTTT	TRBD2	TRBV30	TRBJ2-2	many
CASSSRQGTYEQYF	TGTGCCAGCAGCTCCCGACAGGGGACCTACGAGCAGTACTTC	TRBD1	TRBV7-6	TRBJ2-7	many
CASSPRYGYTF	TGTGCCAGTAGTCCACGCTATGGCTACACCTTC	-	TRBV19	TRBJ1-2	few
CASSSGGSGSKYNEQFF	TGTGCCAGCAGCTCAGGAGGGAGCGGGAGTAAGTACAATGAGCAGTTCTTC	TRBD2	TRBV7-9	TRBJ2-1	-
CASSSYAMNTEAFF	TGTGCCAGCAGTTCATACGCTATGAACACTGAAGCTTTCTTT	-	TRBV28	TRBJ1-1	many
CASSIGLAVSTDTQYF	TGTGCCAGCAGCATCGGACTAGCGGTGAGCACAGATACGCAGTATTTT	TRBD2	TRBV5-8	TRBJ2-3	few
CASSLDGSWPQHF	TGTGCCAGCAGCTTAGATGGGTCGTGGCCCCAGCATTTT	-	TRBV7-9	TRBJ1-5	few
CASSAGRVSEQYF	TGTGCCAGCAGCGCGGGGCGGGTTAGCGAGCAGTACTTC	-	TRBV7-2	TRBJ2-7	many
CATSRSPGSNQPQHF	TGTGCCACCAGCAGGTCGCCAGGGAGCAATCAGCCCCAGCATTTT	-	TRBV15	TRBJ1-5	few
CASSSRLAVSPEQYF	TGTGCCAGCAGCTCGCGACTAGCCGTATCCCCCGAGCAGTACTTC	TRBD2	TRBV7-9	TRBJ2-7	many
CASSLNPASHEQYF	TGTGCCAGCAGTTTAAACCCAGCCTCCCACGAGCAGTACTTC	-	TRBV12-3/TRBV12-4	TRBJ2-7	-
CASTPPLERETQYF	TGTGCCAGCACCCCCCCTCTGGAGCGGGAGACCCAGTACTTC	-	TRBV7-9	TRBJ2-5	few
CASSSQGRLNEQYF	TGTGCCAGCAGCTCCCAGGGACGGCTAAACGAGCAGTACTTC	-	TRBV6-1	TRBJ2-7	many
CASSPLGGYEQFF	TGTGCCAGCAGTCCCCTCGGCGGGTATGAGCAGTTCTTC	-	TRBV28	TRBJ2-1	-
CASSPRLAGISSTDTQYF	TGTGCCAGCAGCCCCCGACTAGCGGGGATTTCTAGCACAGATACGCAGTATTTT	TRBD2	TRBV12-3/TRBV12-4	TRBJ2-3	many
CASSDEGLAIQYF	TGTGCCAGCAGTGACGAGGGATTGGCCATTCAGTACTTC	-	TRBV2	TRBJ2-4	many
CASSPVVAGGHNEQFF	TGTGCCAGCAGTCCGGTAGTAGCGGGAGGTCACAATGAGCAGTTCTTC	TRBD2	TRBV6-1	TRBJ2-1	many
CASSEFGTGNGEQYF	TGTGCCAGCAGCGAATTCGGGACAGGGAATGGCGAGCAGTACTTC	TRBD1	TRBV3-1	TRBJ2-7	-
CASSLGLLGTSGTDTQYF	TGTGCCAGCAGCTTGGGTCTGTTGGGGACTAGCGGAACAGATACGCAGTATTTT	TRBD2	TRBV5-6	TRBJ2-3	-
CASSWPHDGTFEIYEQYF	TGTGCCAGCAGCTGGCCCCACGACGGGACATTTGAAATCTACGAGCAGTACTTC	-	TRBV7-2	TRBJ2-7	many
CASRQQGNYGYTF	TGTGCCAGCAGGCAACAGGGGAACTATGGCTACACCTTC	TRBD1	TRBV27	TRBJ1-2	few
CASSAEGDTYEQYF	TGTGCCAGCAGCGCGGAGGGGGATACCTACGAGCAGTACTTC	-	TRBV9	TRBJ2-7	few
CASSLGRRALGSHEQFF	TGTGCCAGCAGCTTAGGCCGCCGGGCCCTCGGGAGCCATGAGCAGTTCTTC	-	TRBV7-8	TRBJ2-1	many
CAWTRDGSNQPQHF	TGTGCCTGGACCCGAGACGGATCCAATCAGCCCCAGCATTTT	-	TRBV30	TRBJ1-5	many
CAISESSVQGEYF	TGTGCCATCAGTGAGTCGTCCGTGCAGGGGGAGTACTTC	TRBD1	TRBV10-3	TRBJ2-5	many
CSARDGRTSGMNGEQFF	TGCAGTGCTAGGGACGGCCGGACTAGCGGGATGAATGGTGAGCAGTTCTTC	TRBD2	TRBV20-1	TRBJ2-1	many
CAISESGRGKHTDTQYF	TGTGCCATCAGTGAGTCCGGGCGCGGGAAACACACAGATACGCAGTATTTT	-	TRBV10-3	TRBJ2-3	many
CASSPQGTGNTIYF	TGTGCCAGCAGTCCGCAGGGTACTGGAAACACCATATATTTT	-	TRBV9	TRBJ1-3	-
CSAVKGASGRNEQYF	TGCAGTGCCGTTAAAGGGGCTAGCGGGAGAAACGAGCAGTACTTC	TRBD2	TRBV20-1	TRBJ2-7	many
CSVESGLAGSYNEQYF	TGCAGCGTTGAAAGTGGACTAGCGGGATCCTACAATGAGCAGTACTTC	TRBD2	TRBV29-1	TRBJ2-7	-
CASSTSGGVSNQPQHF	TGTGCCAGTAGTACCTCGGGGGGAGTTAGCAATCAGCCCCAGCATTTT	-	TRBV19	TRBJ1-5	-
CSARLAGARWQYF	TGCAGTGCTCGACTAGCGGGAGCGAGGTGGCAGTACTTC	TRBD2	TRBV20-1	TRBJ2-7	many
CASSSIRTGKYGYTF	TGTGCCAGCAGTTCCATCCGGACAGGAAAATATGGCTACACCTTC	TRBD1	TRBV28	TRBJ1-2	many